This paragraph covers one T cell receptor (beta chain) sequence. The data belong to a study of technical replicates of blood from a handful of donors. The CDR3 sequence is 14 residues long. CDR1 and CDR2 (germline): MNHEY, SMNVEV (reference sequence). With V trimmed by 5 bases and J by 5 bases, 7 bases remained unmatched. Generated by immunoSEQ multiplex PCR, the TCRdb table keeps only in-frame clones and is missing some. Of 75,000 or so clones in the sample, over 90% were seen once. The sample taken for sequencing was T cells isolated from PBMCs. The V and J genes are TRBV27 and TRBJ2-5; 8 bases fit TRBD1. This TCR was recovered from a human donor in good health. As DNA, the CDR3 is TGTGCCAGCAGTACGCGGACAGGGACGGAGACCCAGTACTTC. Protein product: CASSTRTGTETQYF.